This TCR beta chain was documented in a study of shared clonotypes between healthy human individuals. The germline V gene has CDR1 SGHVS and CDR2 FQNEAQ. V gave up 3 bases and J gave up 3 bases; unmatched junction bases: 12. This CDR3 spans 17 amino acids. This clone was seen a single time. Sequencing was performed with immunoSEQ multiplex PCR; in TCRdb, only in-frame clones are kept and a portion is missing. Altogether 900,000 to 1,200,000 clones are present, around 78% being singletons, with the ten largest covering 0.5% to 0.65%. The chain uses TRBV7-8 and TRBJ2-3; TRBD1 matches 7 bases. The clonotype comes from a man younger than 35 in good health. Some clones in this sample may be carry-over from other donors' samples. Sequencing was done on a sample of memory CD4+ T cells from PBMCs. Sample subset: CD45RA-negative fraction. Here the CDR3 reads CASSFPTDRSRTDTQYF. The CDR3 region has the DNA TGTGCCAGCAGCTTTCCTACGGACAGGAGCCGGACAGATACGCAGTATTTT.